Shown below are 29 T cell receptor beta chains from a single sample sequenced in a study of cytomegalovirus exposure and HLA in healthy donors. The data were produced by immunoSEQ multiplex PCR, yet TCRdb's version contains in-frame clones alone and is incomplete. Here the sample spans some 150,000 clones, just over 85% being singletons. The source material was PBMCs. These receptors came from a human donor in good health.

The V gene is TRBV7-2, the J gene TRBJ1-2; 12 bases are shared with TRBD1. This CDR3 contains 15 residues. Germline CDR1 and CDR2: SGHTA and FQGNSA. Trimming took 4 bases from V and 8 from J; bases not matched to a gene: 8. The CDR3 region has the DNA TGTGCCAGCAGCTCCGGGACAGGGGGCGCCCGGGGCTACACCTTC. Translating gives CASSSGTGGARGYTF.

This clone has only a few counts. The genes are TRBV2 and TRBJ1-2; perhaps TRBD1 as D (5 bases). The CDR3 totals 12 residues. V was trimmed by 4 bases and J by 7 bases, leaving 10 bases between them. Germline lookup yields CDR1 SNHLY and CDR2 FYNNEI. DNA for the CDR3: TGTGCCAGCAGTGGCCAGGGAGGTGGCTACACCTTC. Protein product: CASSGQGGGYTF.

This clone appeared a few times. The J gene is TRBJ2-3, the V gene TRBV30; maybe TRBD2 (6 bases). The CDR3 length is 15 residues. V was shortened by 4 bases and J by 2 bases, with 16 bases between the two germline ends. Germline V gene sequence: CDR1 GTSNPN, CDR2 SVGIG (reference sequence). The CDR3 DNA reads TGTGCCTGGATACGGAGGGCCAATCTCACAGATACGCAGTATTTT. Translation gives CAWIRRANLTDTQYF.

This rearrangement joins TRBV6-4 to TRBJ1-2; D is undetermined. CDR1 and CDR2 from the germline V gene are MRHNA and SNTAGT. This CDR3 is built from 14 residues. Trimming took 6 bases from V and 7 from J, leaving 18 bases between them. In DNA form, the CDR3 reads TGTGCCAGCAGGGCTGACCCTAGAGGATCTGGCTACACCTTC. Protein product: CASRADPRGSGYTF.

The V gene is TRBV9, the J gene TRBJ1-5; maybe TRBD1 (6 bases). Germline V gene sequence: CDR1 SGDLS, CDR2 YYNGEE. The CDR3 spans 16 residues. Between the trimmed V and J ends, which lost 1 base and 1 base, there was a span of 12 bases. As DNA, the CDR3 is TGTGCCAGCAGCGTAAATACAGGGTCGAGCAATCAGCCCCAGCATTTT. Translating gives CASSVNTGSSNQPQHF.

This clone occurred a few times. The chain uses TRBV28 and TRBJ2-4; 8 bases line up with TRBD1. The length of the CDR3 is 14 residues. Trimming at V came to 5 bases and at J to 9 bases, leaving 9 bases not matched to a gene. Germline assignment: CDR1 MDHEN and CDR2 SYDVKM. The CDR3 sequence: CASSPSRTGLIQYF. Here the CDR3 DNA reads TGTGCCAGCAGTCCCTCCCGGACAGGGCTCATTCAGTACTTC. Based on the CDR3 plus reference TRBV28 and TRBJ2-4, the full variable domain is DVKVTQSSRYLVKRTGEKVFLECVQDMDHENMFWYRQDPGLGLRLIYFSYDVKMKEKGDIPEGYSVSREKKERFSLILESASTNQTSMYLCASSPSRTGLIQYFGAGTRLSVL.

This clone was counted a single time. The genes are TRBV2 and TRBJ1-6, with 7 nucleotides matching TRBD1. Germline loops: CDR1 SNHLY, CDR2 FYNNEI. The CDR3 has 15 amino acids. The V and J ends lost 6 bases and 9 bases, in that order; junction bases with no gene match: 11. CDR3 protein: CASRERTGAISPLHF. CDR3 bases: TGTGCCAGCAGAGAGAGAACAGGGGCCATTTCACCCCTCCACTTT.

The chain combines TRBV15 with TRBJ2-3; 8 positions agree with TRBD2. Germline V gene sequence: CDR1 LNHNV, CDR2 YYDKDF (reference sequence). This CDR3 contains 16 residues. V was pared by 1 base and J by 9 bases, with 12 bases of the junction left unmatched. CDR3: CATSRGGSGNGNTQYF. The CDR3 DNA reads as TGTGCCACCAGCAGAGGAGGTAGCGGGAATGGCAACACGCAGTATTTT.

DNA of the CDR3: TGTGCCATCAGTGAGTCGGACAGCGGCTCCTACGAGCAGTACTTC. Translation gives CAISESDSGSYEQYF. This rearrangement joins TRBV10-3 to TRBJ2-7; tentatively, D is TRBD1 (6 bases). The CDR3 contains 15 residues. CDR1 is ENHRY, CDR2 SYGVKD, per germline. V lost 0 bases, J lost 0 bases, and 9 bases lay in between.

The V gene is TRBV10-3, the J gene TRBJ2-7; TRBD1 matches at 10 bases. This CDR3 has 13 amino acids. CDR1 ENHRY and CDR2 SYGVKD come from the germline V gene. V shed 7 bases and J 6 bases; nucleotides not matched to a gene: 6. DNA for the CDR3: TGTGCCATCATGCAGGACAGGGGGTCCGAGCAGTACTTC. Translating it yields CAIMQDRGSEQYF.

The rearrangement uses TRBV19 and TRBJ2-1, with 10 bases matching TRBD2. The CDR3 is 18 residues long. Germline-derived CDR1 and CDR2 are LNHDA and SQIVND (reference sequence). V trimming: 6 bases; J trimming: 2 bases; junction bases outside the gene matches: 13. The CDR3 bases are TGTGCCAGTAGGGTCGCCGGGACTAGCGTAAAGACCTACAATGAGCAGTTCTTC. This translates into CASRVAGTSVKTYNEQFF.

The gene calls are TRBV6-5 and TRBJ1-1, with D uncertain. There are 13 residues in the CDR3. CDR1 is MNHEY, CDR2 SVGAGI, per germline. With 0 bases removed from V and 0 bases from J, the gap between germline ends came to 2 bases. CDR3 nucleotides: TGTGCCAGCAGTTACTCCTTGAACACTGAAGCTTTCTTT. Residues: CASSYSLNTEAFF.

This clone was detected once. The chain combines TRBV19 with TRBJ2-2; no reliable D call. Germline values: CDR1 LNHDA, CDR2 SQIVND (reference sequence). V was trimmed by 7 bases and J by 1 base, leaving 10 bases between them. This CDR3 has 14 amino acids. This CDR3 reads CASTITVNTGELFF. For the CDR3, the DNA is TGTGCCAGTACAATTACAGTGAACACCGGGGAGCTGTTTTTT.

CDR3 DNA: TGTGCCAGCAGACGGGAGGGCCGGACAGATACGCAGTATTTT. This sequence encodes CASRREGRTDTQYF. The chain employs TRBV27 and TRBJ2-3, with 8 bases lining up with TRBD2. V shed 6 bases, J shed 3 bases, and the junction held 5 bases outside the gene matches. The CDR3 covers 14 residues. The germline V gene has CDR1 MNHEY and CDR2 SMNVEV (reference sequence).

J is TRBJ2-3 and V is TRBV2; 8 bases line up with TRBD2. Trimming took 1 base from V and 0 from J; bases not matched to a gene: 6. The CDR3 extends over 17 amino acids. Germline lookup yields CDR1 SNHLY and CDR2 FYNNEI. This chain's CDR3 is CASSEEAGVPSTDTQYF. The CDR3 region has the DNA TGTGCCAGCAGTGAAGAAGCGGGAGTACCGAGCACAGATACGCAGTATTTT.

This chain links TRBV5-1 with TRBJ2-7; D might be TRBD2 (5 bases). Between the trimmed V and J ends, which lost 3 bases and 3 bases, there was a span of 13 bases. The CDR3 runs 14 residues. Germline loops: CDR1 SGHRS, CDR2 YFSETQ. The CDR3 coding sequence is TGCGCCAGCAGCTACCGGGGTCCTGACTACGAGCAGTACTTC. Residues: CASSYRGPDYEQYF.

This clone was counted a single time. The J gene is TRBJ2-7, the V gene TRBV6-5; 9 nucleotides agree with TRBD1. The CDR3 totals 15 residues. Trimming cost V 6 bases and J 1 base; bases outside gene matches: 7. CDR1 MNHEY and CDR2 SVGAGI come from the germline V gene. The CDR3: CASSAGTGRSYEQYF. CDR3 DNA: TGTGCCAGCAGCGCCGGGACAGGGCGGTCCTACGAGCAGTACTTC.

The chain carries TRBV5-1 and TRBJ2-1; 7 positions match TRBD1. V lost 3 bases, J lost 8 bases, and 8 bases stayed unmatched. Looked up from germline, CDR1 is SGHRS and CDR2 is YFSETQ. The CDR3 consists of 14 residues. The CDR3, as DNA: TGCGCCAGCAGCTCACAGGGGAGAGACTATGAGCAGTTCTTC. Amino acids: CASSSQGRDYEQFF.

The chain uses TRBV11-2 and TRBJ2-1, with 11 bases lining up with TRBD2. The CDR3 extends over 17 amino acids. Germline V lookup: CDR1 SGHAT, CDR2 FQNNGV. Losses at the gene ends were 3 bases for V and 4 bases for J; bases not matched to a gene: 8. The CDR3 DNA reads TGTGCCAGCAGCTTCCTCCTCGGGACTAGCGGTTACAATGAGCAGTTCTTC. Encoded protein: CASSFLLGTSGYNEQFF.

The chain joins TRBV28 to TRBJ1-4, with TRBD1 as a possible D gene (6 bases). This CDR3 has 13 amino acids. From germline, CDR1 is MDHEN and CDR2 SYDVKM. V lost 7 bases, J lost 7 bases, and 13 bases lay in between. DNA for the CDR3: TGTGCCAGCAAGCCCGGGACACTTGAAAAACTGTTTTTT. Protein product: CASKPGTLEKLFF.

This clone was picked up a small number of times. This CDR3 is CASSFSNGYEQYF. The CDR3 bases are TGTGCCAGCAGCTTTTCGAACGGCTACGAGCAGTACTTC. V and J are TRBV7-9 and TRBJ2-7; the D is unclear. The V end lost 3 bases, the J end lost 3 bases, and 9 bases lay between the germline ends. The CDR3 covers 13 residues. CDR1 SEHNR and CDR2 FQNEAQ come from the germline V gene (reference sequence).

The chain combines TRBV19 with TRBJ1-3; a possible D gene is TRBD1 (5 bases). The germline V gene encodes CDR1 LNHDA and CDR2 SQIVND (reference sequence). Trimming took 8 bases from V and 0 from J, leaving 20 bases between them. CDR3 size: 17 residues. In DNA, the CDR3 is TGTGCCAGTCGACCCCCAGCGGGGGTCGACTCTGGAAACACCATATATTTT. This sequence encodes CASRPPAGVDSGNTIYF.

The chain is built from TRBV27 and TRBJ2-5; D might be TRBD1 (5 bases). Trimming took off 2 bases at V and 5 bases at J, with 18 bases between the two ends. The CDR3 consists of 16 residues. The V gene's germline CDR1 is MNHEY and CDR2 SMNVEV (reference sequence). CDR3 loop: CASSLVRPRVGETQYF. The CDR3, as DNA: TGTGCCAGCAGTTTAGTTCGCCCCAGGGTCGGTGAGACCCAGTACTTC.

This clone was seen a single time. The V and J genes are TRBV5-4 and TRBJ2-7, with 11 bases aligning to TRBD1. The germline gives CDR1 SGHNT, CDR2 YYREEE (reference sequence). J lost 2 bases, V lost 4 bases, and 8 bases had no gene match. This CDR3 has 16 residues. CDR3 DNA: TGTGCCAGCAGCGGTGCCTCGGGACAGGGGGCCTACGAGCAGTACTTC. It is translated as CASSGASGQGAYEQYF.

V gene TRBV19 combines with J gene TRBJ1-5; the D is unclear. Germline loops: CDR1 LNHDA, CDR2 SQIVND (reference sequence). V was clipped by 3 bases and J by 0 bases, with 18 bases between them. CDR3 length: 18 amino acids. The CDR3 loop reads CASSIWAKGRISNQPQHF. CDR3 DNA sequence: TGTGCCAGTAGTATCTGGGCAAAAGGCCGTATTAGCAATCAGCCCCAGCATTTT.

The J gene is TRBJ2-2, the V gene TRBV2, with D possibly being TRBD1 (6 bases). This CDR3 has 13 residues. Per germline, CDR1 SNHLY and CDR2 FYNNEI. V was cut by 8 bases and J by 4 bases, with 11 bases left in between. CDR3 amino acids: CASRQDGTGELFF. The CDR3 DNA sequence: TGTGCCAGCCGACAGGATGGCACCGGGGAGCTGTTTTTT. Based on the CDR3 plus reference TRBV2 and TRBJ2-2, the full variable domain is EPEVTQTPSHQVTQMGQEVILRCVPISNHLYFYWYRQILGQKVEFLVSFYNNEISEKSEIFDDQFSVERPDGSNFTLKIRSTKLEDSAMYFCASRQDGTGELFFGEGSRLTVL.

This chain uses TRBV6-5 with TRBJ2-5; D might be TRBD1 (6 bases). V dropped 5 bases and J dropped 10 bases, with 11 bases sitting between them. This CDR3 region has 11 residues. Germline CDR1 and CDR2: MNHEY and SVGAGI. The chain's CDR3 is CASSQRTDQYF. CDR3 in DNA: TGTGCCAGCAGTCAACGGACAGACCAGTACTTC.

The rearrangement joins TRBV13 to TRBJ1-2; a possible D gene is TRBD1 (6 bases). The germline V and J ends were trimmed by 4 bases and 1 base, with 13 bases remaining between them. CDR1 is PRHDT, CDR2 FYEKMQ, per germline (reference sequence). The CDR3 has 15 amino acids. The CDR3 spells CASSSQGPLNYGYTF. The DNA of the CDR3 is TGTGCCAGCAGCTCCCAGGGGCCCCTTAACTATGGCTACACCTTC. Complete variable domain (other parts from reference TRBV13 and TRBJ1-2): AAGVIQSPRHLIKEKRETATLKCYPIPRHDTVYWYQQGPGQDPQFLISFYEKMQSDKGSIPDRFSAQQFSDYHSELNMSSLELGDSALYFCASSSQGPLNYGYTFGSGTRLTVV.

This clone came up a few times. The V gene is TRBV28, the J gene TRBJ1-2; D uncertain. Trimming took 5 bases from V and 4 from J, leaving 8 bases between them. This CDR3 has 12 residues. The germline V gene has CDR1 MDHEN and CDR2 SYDVKM. The CDR3 sequence is CASSGTVYGYTF. CDR3 bases: TGTGCCAGCAGTGGAACAGTCTATGGCTACACCTTC.